A single sample is the source of the 2 T cell receptor beta chains below, sequenced in a study of CD8 T cells in ankylosing spondylitis listed by TCRdb under 2017. The method was 5' RACE. TCRdb shows the sequencer as Illumina HiSeq 2500. TCRdb cleaned the public reads at Q25 with fastp, built clones with MiXCR and kept in-frame beta chains. Rows matching on CDR3 protein sequence are summarized as one entry with the most common DNA and genes. The sample table holds 90,000 to 120,000 distinct CDR3 sequences, of which under 30% were seen once. Together, the top ten hold more than 9% of the sample. Sequencing was performed on synovial fluid, either unsorted or a sorted T cell fraction (not recorded which). Source of these receptors: a male donor with ankylosing spondylitis.

The table lists this clonotype with a few counts. The genes are TRBV29-1 and TRBJ2-7, with D unclear. The CDR3 is made up of 13 amino acids. From germline, CDR1 is SQVTM and CDR2 ANQGSEA. The ends were cut back, 3 bases at V and 1 base at J, with 10 bases in the middle. The chain's CDR3 is CSVDGRSSYEQYF. The CDR3 bases are TGCAGCGTTGATGGCAGAAGTTCCTACGAGCAGTACTTC.

This clonotype was counted a few times. The gene calls are TRBV12-3 or TRBV12-4 and TRBJ2-2; D gene ambiguous. This CDR3 is 12 amino acids long. The V end was cut by 3 bases, the J end by 8 bases, with 7 bases between. CDR3 DNA: TGTGCCAGCAGTTTTAGCCCGGGGGAGCTGTTTTTT. Its protein product is CASSFSPGELFF.